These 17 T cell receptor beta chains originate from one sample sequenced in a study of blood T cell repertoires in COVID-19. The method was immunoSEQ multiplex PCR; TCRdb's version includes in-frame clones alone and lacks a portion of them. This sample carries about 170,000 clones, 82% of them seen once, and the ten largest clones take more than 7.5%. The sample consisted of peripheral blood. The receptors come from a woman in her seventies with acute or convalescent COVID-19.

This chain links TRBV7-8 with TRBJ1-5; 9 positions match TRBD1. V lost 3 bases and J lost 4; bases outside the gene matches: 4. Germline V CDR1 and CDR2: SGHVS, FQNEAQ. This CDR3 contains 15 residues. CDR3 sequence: CASSFWDRDNQPQHF. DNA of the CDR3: TGTGCCAGCAGCTTTTGGGACAGGGATAATCAGCCCCAGCATTTT.

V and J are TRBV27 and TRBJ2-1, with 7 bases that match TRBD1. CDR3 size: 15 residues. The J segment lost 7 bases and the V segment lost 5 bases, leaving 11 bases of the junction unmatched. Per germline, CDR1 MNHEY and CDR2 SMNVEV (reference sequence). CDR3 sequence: CASSPRTGVWNEQFF. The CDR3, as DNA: TGTGCCAGCAGTCCAAGGACAGGTGTGTGGAATGAGCAGTTCTTC.

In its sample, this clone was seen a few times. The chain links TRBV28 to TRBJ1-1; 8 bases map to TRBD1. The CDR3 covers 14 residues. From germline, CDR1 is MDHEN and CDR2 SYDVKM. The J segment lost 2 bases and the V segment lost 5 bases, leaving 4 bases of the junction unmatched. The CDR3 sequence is CASSTTGGNTEAFF. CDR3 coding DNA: TGTGCCAGCAGTACTACAGGGGGAAACACTGAAGCTTTCTTT.

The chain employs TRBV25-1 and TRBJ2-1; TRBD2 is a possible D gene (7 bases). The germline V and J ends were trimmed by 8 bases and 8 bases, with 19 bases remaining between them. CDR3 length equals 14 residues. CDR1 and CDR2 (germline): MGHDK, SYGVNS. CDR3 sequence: CASEKRGGGDEQFF. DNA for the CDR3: TGTGCCAGCGAGAAAAGGGGGGGCGGAGATGAGCAGTTCTTC.

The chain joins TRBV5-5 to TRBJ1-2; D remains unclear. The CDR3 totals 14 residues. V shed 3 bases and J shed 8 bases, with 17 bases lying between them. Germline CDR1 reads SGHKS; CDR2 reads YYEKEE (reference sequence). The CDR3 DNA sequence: TGTGCCAGCAGCTACTTCCCAGGCTCGGAAGGCTACACCTTC. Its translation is CASSYFPGSEGYTF.

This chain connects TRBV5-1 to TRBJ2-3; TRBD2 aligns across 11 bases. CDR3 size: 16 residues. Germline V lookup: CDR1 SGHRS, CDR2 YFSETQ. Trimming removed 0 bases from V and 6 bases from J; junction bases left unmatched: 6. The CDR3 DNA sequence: TGCGCCAGCAGCTTGGTACTAGCGGGGGCTGGGGATACGCAGTATTTT. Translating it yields CASSLVLAGAGDTQYF. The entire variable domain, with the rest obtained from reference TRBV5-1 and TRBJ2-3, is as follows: KAGVTQTPRYLIKTRGQQVTLSCSPISGHRSVSWYQQTPGQGLQFLFEYFSETQRNKGNFPGRFSGRQFSNSRSEMNVSTLELGDSALYLCASSLVLAGAGDTQYFGPGTRLTVL.

The CDR3 spells CASSVSGQGAMNTEAFF. The CDR3 DNA sequence: TGTGCCAGCAGCGTATCCGGACAGGGAGCCATGAACACTGAAGCTTTCTTT. The chain recombines TRBV9 with TRBJ1-1; 8 nucleotides agree with TRBD1. J gave up 0 bases and V 1 base, and 8 bases lay outside the gene matches. Germline V gene data show CDR1 as SGDLS and CDR2 as YYNGEE. The CDR3 covers 17 residues. Complete variable domain (other parts from reference TRBV9 and TRBJ1-1): DSGVTQTPKHLITATGQRVTLRCSPRSGDLSVYWYQQSLDQGLQFLIQYYNGEERAKGNILERFSAQQFPDLHSELNLSSLELGDSALYFCASSVSGQGAMNTEAFFGQGTRLTVV.

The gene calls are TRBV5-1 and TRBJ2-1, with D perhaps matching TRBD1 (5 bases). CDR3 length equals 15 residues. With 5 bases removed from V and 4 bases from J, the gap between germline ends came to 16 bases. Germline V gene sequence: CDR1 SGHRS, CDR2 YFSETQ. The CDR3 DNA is TGCGCCAGCAGTTCTACTACAGGACCTTACAATGAGCAGTTCTTC. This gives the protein CASSSTTGPYNEQFF.

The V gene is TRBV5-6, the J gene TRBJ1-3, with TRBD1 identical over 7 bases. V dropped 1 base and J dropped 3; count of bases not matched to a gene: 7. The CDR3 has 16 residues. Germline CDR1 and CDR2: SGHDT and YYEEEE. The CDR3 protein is CASSLMRQGRGNTIYF. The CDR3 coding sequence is TGTGCCAGCAGCTTGATGAGACAGGGCCGTGGAAACACCATATATTTT.

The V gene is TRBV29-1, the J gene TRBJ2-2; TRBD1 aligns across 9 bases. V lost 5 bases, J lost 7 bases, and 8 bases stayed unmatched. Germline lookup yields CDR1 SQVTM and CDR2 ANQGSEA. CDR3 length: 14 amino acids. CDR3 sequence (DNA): TGCAGCGTTTCCGTGACAGGGGGGAACGGGGAGCTGTTTTTT. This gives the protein CSVSVTGGNGELFF.

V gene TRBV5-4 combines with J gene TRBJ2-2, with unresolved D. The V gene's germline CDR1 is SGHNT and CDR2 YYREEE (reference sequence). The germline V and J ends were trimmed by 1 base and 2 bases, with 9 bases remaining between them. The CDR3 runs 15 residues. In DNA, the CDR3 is TGTGCCAGCAGCTTGTTGACTGGCAACACCGGGGAGCTGTTTTTT. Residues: CASSLLTGNTGELFF.

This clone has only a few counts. As DNA, the CDR3 is TGTGCCAGCAGCTCCCGAACAGGGTCAGACTATGGCTACACCTTC. Translation gives CASSSRTGSDYGYTF. The rearrangement joins TRBV4-2 to TRBJ1-2, with D perhaps TRBD1 (6 bases). This CDR3 region has 15 residues. Germline V gene data show CDR1 as LGHNA and CDR2 as YNFKEQ. V was clipped by 5 bases and J by 3 bases, with 16 bases between them.

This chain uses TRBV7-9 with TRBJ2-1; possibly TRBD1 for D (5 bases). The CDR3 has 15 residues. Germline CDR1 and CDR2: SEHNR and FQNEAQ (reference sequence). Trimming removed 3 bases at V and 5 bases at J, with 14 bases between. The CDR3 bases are TGTGCCAGCAGCTTCGCCCAGGGTCTCGACAATGAGCAGTTCTTC. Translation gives CASSFAQGLDNEQFF.

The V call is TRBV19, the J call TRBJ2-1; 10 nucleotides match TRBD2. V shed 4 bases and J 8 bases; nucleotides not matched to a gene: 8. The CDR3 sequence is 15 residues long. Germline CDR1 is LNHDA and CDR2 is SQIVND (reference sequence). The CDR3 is CASSTQREGFDEQFF. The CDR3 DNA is TGTGCCAGTAGTACCCAGCGGGAGGGCTTCGATGAGCAGTTCTTC.

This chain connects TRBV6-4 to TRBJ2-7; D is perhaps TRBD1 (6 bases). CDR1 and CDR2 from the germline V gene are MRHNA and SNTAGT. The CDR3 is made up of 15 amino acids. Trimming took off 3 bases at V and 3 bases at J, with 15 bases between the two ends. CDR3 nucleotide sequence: TGTGCCAGCAGTGAAACAGGGTCGTATAGCTACGAGCAGTACTTC. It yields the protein CASSETGSYSYEQYF.

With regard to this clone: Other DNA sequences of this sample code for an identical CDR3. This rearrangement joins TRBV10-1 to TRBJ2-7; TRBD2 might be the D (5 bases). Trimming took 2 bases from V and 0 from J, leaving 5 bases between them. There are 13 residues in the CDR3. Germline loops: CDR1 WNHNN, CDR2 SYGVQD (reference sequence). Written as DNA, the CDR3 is TGCGCCAGCAGTGAGGGGAGCTCCTACGAGCAGTACTTC. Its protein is CASSEGSSYEQYF.

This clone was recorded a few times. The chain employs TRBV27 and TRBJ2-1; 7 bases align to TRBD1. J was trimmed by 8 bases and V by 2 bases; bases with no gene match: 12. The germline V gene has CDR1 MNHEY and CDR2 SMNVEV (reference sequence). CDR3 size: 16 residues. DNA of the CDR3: TGTGCCAGCAGTTTAACGGAAGGGGGCCCAGTCCATGAGCAGTTCTTC. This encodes CASSLTEGGPVHEQFF.